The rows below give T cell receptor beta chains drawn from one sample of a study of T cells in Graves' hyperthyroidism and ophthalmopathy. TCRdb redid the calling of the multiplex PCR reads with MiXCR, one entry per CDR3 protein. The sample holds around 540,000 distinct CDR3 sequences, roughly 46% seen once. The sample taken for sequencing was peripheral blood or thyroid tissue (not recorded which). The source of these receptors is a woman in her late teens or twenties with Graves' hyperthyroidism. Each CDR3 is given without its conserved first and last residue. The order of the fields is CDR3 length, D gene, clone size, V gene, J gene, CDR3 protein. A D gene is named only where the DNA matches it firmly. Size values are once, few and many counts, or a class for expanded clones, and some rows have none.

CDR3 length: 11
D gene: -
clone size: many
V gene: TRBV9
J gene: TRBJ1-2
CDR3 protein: ASSSTGYYGYT

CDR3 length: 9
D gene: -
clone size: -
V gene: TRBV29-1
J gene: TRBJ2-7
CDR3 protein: SAEQGYEQY

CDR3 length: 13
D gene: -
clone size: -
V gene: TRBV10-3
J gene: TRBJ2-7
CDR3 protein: ASSYLGTPSYEQY

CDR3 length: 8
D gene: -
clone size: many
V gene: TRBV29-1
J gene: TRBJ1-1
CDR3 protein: SVEGGKAF

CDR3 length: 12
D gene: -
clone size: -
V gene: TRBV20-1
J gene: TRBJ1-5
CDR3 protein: SASLGQTNQPQH

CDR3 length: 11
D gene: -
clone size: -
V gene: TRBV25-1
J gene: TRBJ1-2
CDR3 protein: ASSPRNSYGYT

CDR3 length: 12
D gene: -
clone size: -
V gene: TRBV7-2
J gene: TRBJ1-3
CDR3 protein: ASSAYFLQGLTY

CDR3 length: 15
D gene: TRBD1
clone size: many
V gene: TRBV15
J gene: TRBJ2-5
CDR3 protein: ATSRGSGTGGEETQY

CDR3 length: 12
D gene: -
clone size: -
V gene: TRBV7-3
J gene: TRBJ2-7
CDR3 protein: ASSHDERGFEQY

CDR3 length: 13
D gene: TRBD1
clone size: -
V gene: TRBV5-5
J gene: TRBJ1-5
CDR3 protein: ASKTQGADNQPQH

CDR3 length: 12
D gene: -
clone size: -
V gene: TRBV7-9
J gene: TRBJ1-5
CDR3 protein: ASSLGTQGQPQH

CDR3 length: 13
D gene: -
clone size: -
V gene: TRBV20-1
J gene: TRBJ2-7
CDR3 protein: SFTGNSGGGYEQY

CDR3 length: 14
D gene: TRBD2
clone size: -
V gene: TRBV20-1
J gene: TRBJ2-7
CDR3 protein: SARDRITSESYEQY

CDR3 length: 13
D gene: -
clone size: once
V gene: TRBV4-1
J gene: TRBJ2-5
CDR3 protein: ASSQERTSKETQY

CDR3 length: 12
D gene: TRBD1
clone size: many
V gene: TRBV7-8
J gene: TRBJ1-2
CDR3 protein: ASSLEGGGGGYT

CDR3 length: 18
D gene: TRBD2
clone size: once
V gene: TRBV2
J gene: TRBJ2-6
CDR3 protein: ASSSRGRAEKISGANVLT

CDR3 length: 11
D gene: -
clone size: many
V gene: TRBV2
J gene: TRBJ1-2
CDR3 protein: ASSEDSYYGYT

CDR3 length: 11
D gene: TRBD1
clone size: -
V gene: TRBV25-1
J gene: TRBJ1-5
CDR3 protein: ARPGQGNQPQH

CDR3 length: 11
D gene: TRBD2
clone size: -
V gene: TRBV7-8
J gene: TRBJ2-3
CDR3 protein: ASSSSGTHTQY

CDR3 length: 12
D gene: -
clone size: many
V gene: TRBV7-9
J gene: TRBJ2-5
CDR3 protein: ASSLIPGEETQY

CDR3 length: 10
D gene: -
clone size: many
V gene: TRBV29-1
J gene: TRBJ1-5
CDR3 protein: SVGQRNQPQH

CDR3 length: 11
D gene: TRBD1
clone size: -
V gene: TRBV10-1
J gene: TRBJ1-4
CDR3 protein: ASSESGQEELF

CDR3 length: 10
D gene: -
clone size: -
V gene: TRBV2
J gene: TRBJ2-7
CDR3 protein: ASSAGAREQY

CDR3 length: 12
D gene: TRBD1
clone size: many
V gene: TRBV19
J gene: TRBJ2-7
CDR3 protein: ASSVGQGAYEQY

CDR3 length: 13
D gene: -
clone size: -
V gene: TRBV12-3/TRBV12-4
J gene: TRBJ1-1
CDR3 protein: ASSLTTAGVTEAF

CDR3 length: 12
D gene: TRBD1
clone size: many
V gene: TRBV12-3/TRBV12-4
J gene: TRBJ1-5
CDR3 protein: ASSPGQGNQPQH

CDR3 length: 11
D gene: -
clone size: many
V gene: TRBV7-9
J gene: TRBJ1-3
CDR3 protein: ASTSWQANTIY

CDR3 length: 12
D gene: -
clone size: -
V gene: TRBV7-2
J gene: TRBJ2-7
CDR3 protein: ASSGRGSSYEQY

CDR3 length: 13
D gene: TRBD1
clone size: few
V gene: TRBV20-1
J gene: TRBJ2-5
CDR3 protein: SARPGQGVSETQY

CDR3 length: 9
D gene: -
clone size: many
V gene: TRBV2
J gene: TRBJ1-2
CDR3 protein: ATGTLGGYT

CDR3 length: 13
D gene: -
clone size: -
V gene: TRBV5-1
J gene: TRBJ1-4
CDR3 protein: ASSLGRSSYQKLF

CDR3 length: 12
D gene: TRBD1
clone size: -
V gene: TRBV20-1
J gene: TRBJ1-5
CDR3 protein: SAILQGNNQPQH

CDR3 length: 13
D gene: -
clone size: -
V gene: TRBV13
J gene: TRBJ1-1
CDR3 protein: ASSLGGERSTEAF

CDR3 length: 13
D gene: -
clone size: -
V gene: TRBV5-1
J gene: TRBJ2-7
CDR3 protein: ASSLEGTTLYEQY

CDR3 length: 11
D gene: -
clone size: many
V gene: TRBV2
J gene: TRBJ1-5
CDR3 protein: ASSKTRDQPQH

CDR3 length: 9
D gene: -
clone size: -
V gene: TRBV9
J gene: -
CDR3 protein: ASRDLGIQY

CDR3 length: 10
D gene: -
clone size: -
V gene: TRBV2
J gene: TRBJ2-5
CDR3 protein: ASRRILETQY

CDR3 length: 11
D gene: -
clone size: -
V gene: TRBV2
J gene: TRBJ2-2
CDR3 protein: ASSEVGMGELF

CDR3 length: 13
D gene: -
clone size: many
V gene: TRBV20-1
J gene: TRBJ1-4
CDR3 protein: SAKNKDAYDEKLF

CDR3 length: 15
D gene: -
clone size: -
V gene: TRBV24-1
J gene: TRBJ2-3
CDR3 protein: ATSDSWVGGPTDTQY

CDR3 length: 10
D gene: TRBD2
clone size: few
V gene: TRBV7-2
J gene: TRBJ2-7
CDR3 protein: ASSTRLAGVY

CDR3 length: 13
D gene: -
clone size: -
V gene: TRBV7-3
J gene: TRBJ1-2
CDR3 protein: ASSLTGSSNYGYT

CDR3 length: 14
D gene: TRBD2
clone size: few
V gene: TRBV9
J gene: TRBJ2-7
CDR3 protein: ASSQPAGTRYYEQY

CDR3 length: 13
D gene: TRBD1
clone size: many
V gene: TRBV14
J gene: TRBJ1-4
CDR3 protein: ASSHVGTGIEKLF

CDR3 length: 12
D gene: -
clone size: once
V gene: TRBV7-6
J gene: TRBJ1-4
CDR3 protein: AGSPGAGDEKLF

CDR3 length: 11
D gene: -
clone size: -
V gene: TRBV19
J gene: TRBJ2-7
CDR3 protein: ASESERVYEQY

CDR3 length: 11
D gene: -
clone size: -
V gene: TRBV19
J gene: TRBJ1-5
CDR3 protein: ATQDYINQPQH

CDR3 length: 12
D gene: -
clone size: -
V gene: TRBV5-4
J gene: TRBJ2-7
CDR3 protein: ASSLGGQVFEQY

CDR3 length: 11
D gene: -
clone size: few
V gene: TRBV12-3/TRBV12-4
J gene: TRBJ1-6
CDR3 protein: ASSLSYSSPLH

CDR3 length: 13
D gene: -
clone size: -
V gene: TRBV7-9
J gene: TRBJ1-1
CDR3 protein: ASSLGPPMNTEAF

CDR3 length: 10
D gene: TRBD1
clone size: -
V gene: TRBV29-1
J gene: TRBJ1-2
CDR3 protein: SGRTGHYGYT

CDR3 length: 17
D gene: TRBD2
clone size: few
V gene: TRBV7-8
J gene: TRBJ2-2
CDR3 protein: ASSSIFVSGRAIAGELF

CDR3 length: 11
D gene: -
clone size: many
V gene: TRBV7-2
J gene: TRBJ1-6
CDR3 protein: ASSSTGDSPLH